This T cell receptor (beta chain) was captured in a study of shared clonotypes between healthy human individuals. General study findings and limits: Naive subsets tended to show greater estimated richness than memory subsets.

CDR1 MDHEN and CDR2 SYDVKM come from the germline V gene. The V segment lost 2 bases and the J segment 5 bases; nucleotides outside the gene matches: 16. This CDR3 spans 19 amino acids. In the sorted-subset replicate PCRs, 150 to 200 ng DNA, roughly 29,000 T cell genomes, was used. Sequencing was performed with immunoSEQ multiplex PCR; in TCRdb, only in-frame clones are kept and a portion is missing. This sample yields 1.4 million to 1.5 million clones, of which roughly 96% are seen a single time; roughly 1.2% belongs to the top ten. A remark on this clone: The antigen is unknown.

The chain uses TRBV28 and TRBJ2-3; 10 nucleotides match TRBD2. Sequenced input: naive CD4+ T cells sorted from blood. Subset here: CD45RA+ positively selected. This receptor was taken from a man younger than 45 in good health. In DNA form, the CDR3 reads TGTGCCAGCAGTTTAGGCTGGCTAGCGGGAGTTGATTTGGGAGATACGCAGTATTTT. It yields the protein CASSLGWLAGVDLGDTQYF.